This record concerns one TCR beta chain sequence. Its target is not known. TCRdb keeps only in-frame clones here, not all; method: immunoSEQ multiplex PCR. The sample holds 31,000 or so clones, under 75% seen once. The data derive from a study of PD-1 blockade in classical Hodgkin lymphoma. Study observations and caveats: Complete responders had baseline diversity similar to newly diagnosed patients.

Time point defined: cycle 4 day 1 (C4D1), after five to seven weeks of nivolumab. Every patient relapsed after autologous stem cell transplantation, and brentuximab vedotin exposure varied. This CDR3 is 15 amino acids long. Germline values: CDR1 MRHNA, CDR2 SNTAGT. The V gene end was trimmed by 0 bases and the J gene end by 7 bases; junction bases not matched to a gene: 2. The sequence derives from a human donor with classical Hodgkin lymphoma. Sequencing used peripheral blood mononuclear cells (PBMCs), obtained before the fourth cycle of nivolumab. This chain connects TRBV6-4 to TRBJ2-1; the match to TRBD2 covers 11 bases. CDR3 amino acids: CASSDSSGRGNEQFF. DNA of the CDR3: TGTGCCAGCAGTGACTCTAGCGGGAGGGGGAATGAGCAGTTCTTC.